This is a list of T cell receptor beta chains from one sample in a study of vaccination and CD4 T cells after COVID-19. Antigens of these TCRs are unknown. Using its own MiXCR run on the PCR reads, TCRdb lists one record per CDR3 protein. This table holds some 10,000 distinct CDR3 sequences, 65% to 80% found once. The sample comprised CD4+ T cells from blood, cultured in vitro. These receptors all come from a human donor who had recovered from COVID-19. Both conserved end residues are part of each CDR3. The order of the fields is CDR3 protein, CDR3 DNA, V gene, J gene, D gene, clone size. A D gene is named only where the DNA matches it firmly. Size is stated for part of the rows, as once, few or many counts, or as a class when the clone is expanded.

CASRRSQGNGYTF	TGTGCCAGCCGACGTAGCCAGGGGAATGGCTACACCTTC	TRBV6-1	TRBJ1-2	NA	NA
CASIDLSVKGNTGELFF	TGTGCCAGCATCGACCTTTCCGTGAAGGGGAACACCGGGGAGCTGTTTTTT	TRBV6-1	TRBJ2-2	NA	NA
CASNYRGSNQPQHF	TGTGCCAGCAATTACAGGGGAAGCAATCAGCCCCAGCATTTT	TRBV6-5	TRBJ1-5	TRBD1	NA
CASSLGDRGFYSNQPQHF	TGTGCCAGCAGTTTAGGGGACAGGGGGTTTTATAGCAATCAGCCCCAGCATTTT	TRBV12-3/TRBV12-4	TRBJ1-5	TRBD1	NA
CASRPAGTSGSRNEQFF	TGTGCCAGCAGACCCGCCGGGACTAGCGGGAGCCGAAATGAGCAGTTCTTC	TRBV7-2	TRBJ2-1	TRBD2	NA
CATSRERSGLQNQPQHF	TGTGCCACCAGCAGAGAAAGGTCAGGGCTGCAAAATCAGCCCCAGCATTTT	TRBV15	TRBJ1-5	NA	NA
CASSLGKLAGPFVEQYF	TGTGCCAGCAGCTTAGGGAAACTAGCGGGCCCCTTCGTCGAGCAGTACTTC	TRBV7-2	TRBJ2-7	TRBD2	NA
CASRTAPTGELFF	TGTGCCAGTCGAACGGCGCCGACCGGGGAGCTGTTTTTT	TRBV19	TRBJ2-2	NA	medium-sized
CASSAPLGGAFSNQPQHF	TGTGCCAGCAGCGCCCCCCTAGGGGGGGCTTTTAGCAATCAGCCCCAGCATTTT	TRBV6-1	TRBJ1-5	NA	NA
CASSLFSDYEQYF	TGTGCCAGCAGCTTATTTTCGGACTACGAGCAGTACTTC	TRBV7-2	TRBJ2-7	NA	NA
CASSVGTGSYEQYF	TGTGCCAGCAGCGTAGGGACAGGATCCTACGAGCAGTACTTC	TRBV7-2	TRBJ2-7	TRBD1	once
CASSLGGPETQYF	TGTGCCAGCAGCTTGGGGGGCCCAGAGACCCAGTACTTC	TRBV7-6	TRBJ2-5	NA	NA
CASSYVRGRTDTQYF	TGTGCCAGCAGTTACGTTCGGGGGCGCACAGATACGCAGTATTTT	TRBV6-5	TRBJ2-3	NA	NA
CASGPDGYTF	TGTGCTAGTGGCCCGGATGGCTACACCTTC	TRBV12-5	TRBJ1-2	NA	NA
CASSLTQPSGGYTF	TGTGCCAGCAGTTTAACCCAACCCTCCGGCGGCTACACCTTC	TRBV28	TRBJ1-2	NA	NA
CASSDRASVQPQHF	TGTGCCAGCAGTGACAGGGCGAGTGTCCAGCCCCAGCATTTT	TRBV6-1	TRBJ1-5	NA	NA
CASSLLQGQGWGEAFF	TGTGCCAGCAGCCTACTCCAAGGACAGGGCTGGGGTGAAGCTTTCTTT	TRBV7-9	TRBJ1-1	TRBD1	NA
CATSRDRVLYGYTF	TGTGCCACCAGCAGAGACAGGGTACTCTATGGCTACACCTTC	TRBV15	TRBJ1-2	NA	NA
CSPRESMNTEAFF	TGCAGCCCAAGGGAGAGCATGAACACTGAAGCTTTCTTT	TRBV29-1	TRBJ1-1	NA	NA
CASRRDYQETQYF	TGTGCCAGCAGGCGGGACTACCAAGAGACCCAGTACTTC	TRBV2	TRBJ2-5	NA	NA
CASSSRLQRMNTEAFF	TGTGCCAGCAGCTCAAGACTACAGCGCATGAACACTGAAGCTTTCTTT	TRBV11-2	TRBJ1-1	NA	NA
CSARGGTGMNEKLFF	TGCAGTGCTAGAGGCGGTACGGGAATGAATGAAAAACTGTTTTTT	TRBV20-1	TRBJ1-4	NA	large
CASSKSIGVGDPRAFF	TGTGCCAGCAGTAAATCGATCGGGGTGGGGGACCCTCGGGCTTTCTTT	TRBV6-5	TRBJ1-1	NA	NA
CSARRQGHTDTQYF	TGCAGTGCTAGACGTCAGGGACACACAGATACGCAGTATTTT	TRBV20-1	TRBJ2-3	NA	few
CASSPRQTGSYEQYF	TGTGCCAGTAGTCCACGACAGACCGGCTCCTACGAGCAGTACTTC	TRBV19	TRBJ2-7	NA	NA
CASSPQGTGYEQYF	TGTGCCAGCAGTCCCCAGGGTACGGGATACGAGCAGTACTTC	TRBV6-1	TRBJ2-7	NA	NA